The count of the clone carrying this T cell receptor (beta chain) is one. The data stem from a study of blood T cell repertoires in COVID-19. Study-level information: Acute-phase and convalescent COVID-19 samples originated in the United States, Italy and Spain. Nucleic acid was either cDNA or gDNA, and it came from T cells, B-cell-depleted T cells, or PBMCs.

In the original processing: Amplification from reference gene primers served as the basis for estimated nucleated cell counts. The method was immunoSEQ multiplex PCR; TCRdb's version includes in-frame clones alone and lacks a portion of them. V, J and clone size reflect that table, while D and trimming were determined from the DNA. This table holds 350,000 to 400,000 clones, 90% found once. This TCR was sampled from a man aged 18-30 years with active or convalescent COVID-19. The sample was peripheral blood.

The CDR3 sequence is CASSYPGTGKYEQYF. The CDR3, as DNA: TGTGCCAGCAGTTACCCCGGGACAGGCAAATACGAGCAGTACTTC. V is TRBV6-6 and J is TRBJ2-7; 8 nucleotides align to TRBD1. Trimming removed 2 bases from V and 4 bases from J; junction bases left unmatched: 7. The CDR3 runs 15 residues. The V gene's germline CDR1 is MNHNY and CDR2 SVGAGI (reference sequence).